The rows below give T cell receptor beta chains drawn from one sample of a study of OX40 agonist ivuxolimab in advanced cancers. The table came from immunoSEQ multiplex PCR; TCRdb's copy has only in-frame clones and leaves some out. The table records around 140,000 clones, roughly 91% of them present only once. The specimen was CD4+ or CD8+ T cells sorted from blood, collected in a trial of the OX40 agonist ivuxolimab. The receptor set was obtained from an adult with an advanced solid tumor such as melanoma, head and neck, liver or kidney cancer. CDR3s include the opening cysteine and the closing phenylalanine or tryptophan. The D gene is left open where the match is weak. Clone size appears in some rows only: once, few, many, or a class for an expanded clone.

D: -; V: TRBV5-6; J: TRBJ1-2; size: -; DNA: TGTGCCAGCAGCTTGGGCCGGGGAAAAATTGGCTACACCTTC; CDR3: CASSLGRGKIGYTF
D: -; V: TRBV7-9; J: TRBJ1-1; size: -; DNA: TGTGCCAGCAGCAAGGGTAACATGAACACTGAAGCTTTCTTT; CDR3: CASSKGNMNTEAFF
D: TRBD2; V: TRBV18; J: TRBJ2-7; size: -; DNA: TGTGCCAGCTCACCACCCGGGACTAGCGGGAAATACGAGCAGTACTTC; CDR3: CASSPPGTSGKYEQYF
D: TRBD1; V: TRBV4-1; J: TRBJ1-2; size: -; DNA: TGCGCCAGCCTAGGGACAGCCAACTATGGCTACACCTTC; CDR3: CASLGTANYGYTF
D: TRBD1; V: TRBV4-3; J: TRBJ1-6; size: -; DNA: TGCGCCAGCAGCCAGGACAGGGGGCTTTCACCCCTCCACTTT; CDR3: CASSQDRGLSPLHF
D: TRBD1; V: TRBV28; J: TRBJ1-1; size: -; DNA: TGTGCCAGCATCACAGGGGGCAGGACTGAAGCTTTCTTT; CDR3: CASITGGRTEAFF
D: -; V: TRBV11-3; J: TRBJ2-7; size: -; DNA: TGTGCCAGCAGCTATTCAAGCGGCTACGAGCAGTACTTC; CDR3: CASSYSSGYEQYF
D: -; V: TRBV5-1; J: TRBJ2-3; size: -; DNA: TGCGCCAGCAGCTTGGTGGGGGGCGGACGCACAGATACGCAGTATTTT; CDR3: CASSLVGGGRTDTQYF
D: -; V: TRBV9; J: TRBJ1-3; size: -; DNA: TGTGCCAGCAGCCCGGTTTACTCTGGAAACACCATATATTTT; CDR3: CASSPVYSGNTIYF
D: TRBD2; V: TRBV5-1; J: TRBJ2-1; size: -; DNA: TGCGCCAGCAGAGAACTAGCGGGAGTTGAGCAGTTCTTC; CDR3: CASRELAGVEQFF
D: -; V: TRBV28; J: TRBJ1-1; size: -; DNA: TGTGCCAGCAGTTTAGGGGTCAGGGAAGCTTTCTTT; CDR3: CASSLGVREAFF
D: -; V: TRBV4-2; J: TRBJ2-1; size: -; DNA: TGTGCCAGCAGCCAAGAAGTGGTTTTAGATGAGCAGTTCTTC; CDR3: CASSQEVVLDEQFF
D: -; V: TRBV28; J: TRBJ2-2; size: -; DNA: TGTGCCAGCAAACGTTCGGGGAACACCGGGGAGCTGTTTTTT; CDR3: CASKRSGNTGELFF
D: -; V: TRBV7-3; J: TRBJ2-1; size: -; DNA: TGTGCCAGCAGCGTAGGGGTGGGCTCCTACAATGAGCAGTTCTTC; CDR3: CASSVGVGSYNEQFF
D: -; V: TRBV28; J: TRBJ2-7; size: -; DNA: TGTGCCAGCAGTTTCTCTGGACCCTCGAAGAGCTACGAGCAGTACTTC; CDR3: CASSFSGPSKSYEQYF
D: -; V: TRBV7-2; J: TRBJ1-2; size: -; DNA: TGTGCCAGCAGCTTAGACAGCGACTATGGCTACACCTTC; CDR3: CASSLDSDYGYTF
D: TRBD1; V: TRBV7-9; J: TRBJ1-5; size: once; DNA: TGTGCCAGCAGCTCCTCCGACAGGGGCAATAGCAATCAGCCCCAGCATTTT; CDR3: CASSSSDRGNSNQPQHF
D: -; V: TRBV27; J: TRBJ1-6; size: once; DNA: TGTGCCAGCAGTTTATGGGGAAGCTCCTATAATTCACCCCTCCACTTT; CDR3: CASSLWGSSYNSPLHF
D: TRBD2; V: TRBV18; J: TRBJ2-3; size: -; DNA: TGTGCCAGCTCACACTCGACTAGCGGGTACAGCACAGATACGCAGTATTTT; CDR3: CASSHSTSGYSTDTQYF
D: -; V: TRBV5-4; J: TRBJ2-7; size: -; DNA: TGTGCCAGCAGCTTGGGAGGTAGAACCTACGAGCAGTACTTC; CDR3: CASSLGGRTYEQYF
D: TRBD1; V: TRBV11-2; J: TRBJ1-2; size: -; DNA: TGTGCCAGCAGCACCGGACAGGGCCTGGGTGGCTACACCTTC; CDR3: CASSTGQGLGGYTF
D: TRBD2; V: TRBV7-8; J: TRBJ2-3; size: -; DNA: TGTGCCAGCAGGGCGGGAGGAACAGATACGCAGTATTTT; CDR3: CASRAGGTDTQYF
D: -; V: TRBV7-2; J: TRBJ1-1; size: -; DNA: TGTGCCAGCAGCTTAGGGCGCGGTGAAGCTTTCTTT; CDR3: CASSLGRGEAFF
D: -; V: TRBV4-3; J: TRBJ2-2; size: -; DNA: TGCGCCAGCAGCCAAGAAGTTAGGGTGCCTGTCGCCGGGGAGCTGTTTTTT; CDR3: CASSQEVRVPVAGELFF
D: TRBD2; V: TRBV14; J: TRBJ2-7; size: -; DNA: TGTGCCAGCAGCCAAGATTGGCTAGCGGGAGGGACCTACGAGCAGTACTTC; CDR3: CASSQDWLAGGTYEQYF
D: -; V: TRBV5-8; J: TRBJ1-2; size: -; DNA: TGTGCCAGCAGCTTTAGCATCTATGGCTACACCTTC; CDR3: CASSFSIYGYTF
D: TRBD1; V: TRBV4-2; J: TRBJ1-3; size: -; DNA: TGTGCCAGCAGCCAATTGACAGGGCCCGCTGGAAACACCATATATTTT; CDR3: CASSQLTGPAGNTIYF
D: -; V: TRBV6-6; J: TRBJ1-6; size: -; DNA: TGTGCCAGCAGTTACGGCAGGGGAAATTCACCCCTCCACTTT; CDR3: CASSYGRGNSPLHF
D: TRBD1; V: TRBV6-6; J: TRBJ1-5; size: -; DNA: TGTGCCAGCACTCAGGGGGGCAATCAGCCCCAGCATTTT; CDR3: CASTQGGNQPQHF
D: -; V: TRBV7-2; J: TRBJ2-5; size: -; DNA: TGTGCCAGCAGCCCATACAGGGAGAAAGAGACCCAGTACTTC; CDR3: CASSPYREKETQYF
D: -; V: TRBV10-3; J: TRBJ1-5; size: -; DNA: TGTGCCATCAGCGGGGTCAATCAGCCCCAGCATTTT; CDR3: CAISGVNQPQHF
D: TRBD2; V: TRBV9; J: TRBJ2-5; size: -; DNA: TGTGCCAGCACCCCGACCTTGACCTTAGCGGGGTCGGGGGAGACCCAGTACTTC; CDR3: CASTPTLTLAGSGETQYF
D: -; V: TRBV21-1; J: TRBJ2-5; size: -; DNA: TGTGCCAGCAGGGCAGCTAAAGGCGGTAGCGGGGCAGAGACCCAGTACTTC; CDR3: CASRAAKGGSGAETQYF
D: TRBD1; V: TRBV5-5; J: TRBJ2-3; size: -; DNA: TGTGCCAGCAGCTTGGCCGTAGGGGGCCGGGGAGATACGCAGTATTTT; CDR3: CASSLAVGGRGDTQYF
D: -; V: TRBV18; J: TRBJ1-5; size: once; DNA: TGTGCCAGCTCACCAATGGAAGGGACGAATCAGCCCCAGCATTTT; CDR3: CASSPMEGTNQPQHF
D: -; V: TRBV6-5; J: TRBJ1-1; size: -; DNA: TGTGCCAGCAGTTATCAGTTGACGAGCACTGAAGCTTTCTTT; CDR3: CASSYQLTSTEAFF
D: -; V: TRBV5-4; J: TRBJ2-5; size: -; DNA: TGTGCCAGCAGCTTGGGTAGGGGGAAAGAGACCCAGTACTTC; CDR3: CASSLGRGKETQYF
D: -; V: TRBV11-2; J: TRBJ2-4; size: -; DNA: TGTGCCAGCAGCTTCCGTCAGGGGTTGGGCAAAAACATTCAGTACTTC; CDR3: CASSFRQGLGKNIQYF
D: -; V: TRBV6-5; J: TRBJ2-7; size: few; DNA: TGTGCCACCCGGACTGGTTCCTACGAGCAGTACTTC; CDR3: CATRTGSYEQYF
D: -; V: TRBV7-8; J: TRBJ2-7; size: once; DNA: TGTGCCAGCAGCCTCCCAGCAGGTGGCTCCTACGAGCAGTACTTC; CDR3: CASSLPAGGSYEQYF
D: TRBD2; V: TRBV15; J: TRBJ2-5; size: -; DNA: TGTGCCACCAGCAGACTTCTTAGCGGGAGCAGCCGACGAGAGACCCAGTACTTC; CDR3: CATSRLLSGSSRRETQYF
D: -; V: TRBV6-5; J: TRBJ1-1; size: -; DNA: TGTGCCAGCTCCCAAGGGTTGGAGTGGGGTGAAGCTTTCTTT; CDR3: CASSQGLEWGEAFF
D: TRBD2; V: TRBV27; J: TRBJ2-5; size: -; DNA: TGTGCCAGCAGTGGGGGACTAGCGGTGGGAGAGACCCAGTACTTC; CDR3: CASSGGLAVGETQYF
D: TRBD2; V: TRBV6-5; J: TRBJ2-7; size: -; DNA: TGTGCCAGCAGTTTCCTAGCGGGGGCCCCCTACGAGCAGTACTTC; CDR3: CASSFLAGAPYEQYF
D: -; V: TRBV6-1; J: TRBJ1-3; size: -; DNA: TGTGCCAGCAGCCTAAACGGGCTTGGAGGAAACACCATATATTTT; CDR3: CASSLNGLGGNTIYF
D: TRBD2; V: TRBV4-3; J: TRBJ2-3; size: -; DNA: TGCGCCAGCAGCCTTCGAGGTAGCGGGAACACAGATACGCAGTATTTT; CDR3: CASSLRGSGNTDTQYF
D: -; V: TRBV15; J: TRBJ1-2; size: -; DNA: TGTGCCACCAGCAGAGAGAGGGGAGGGGGACCCTATGGCTACACCTTC; CDR3: CATSRERGGGPYGYTF
D: -; V: TRBV11-2; J: TRBJ2-3; size: -; DNA: TGTGCCAGCAGCTTAAAAACTCCCAGGGGGGACACAGATACGCAGTATTTT; CDR3: CASSLKTPRGDTDTQYF
D: -; V: TRBV23-1; J: TRBJ1-2; size: -; DNA: TGCGCCAGCAGTCAATCGGGGCCGATGGGTCCCTATGGCTACACCTTC; CDR3: CASSQSGPMGPYGYTF
D: TRBD1; V: TRBV4-1; J: TRBJ1-2; size: -; DNA: TGCGCCAGCAGCCAAGATGGTGACAGGGCGAACTATGGCTACACCTTC; CDR3: CASSQDGDRANYGYTF
D: TRBD1; V: TRBV27; J: TRBJ1-5; size: -; DNA: TGTGCCAGCAGTTGGACAGGGGTAAGGATCATGCCCCAGCATTTT; CDR3: CASSWTGVRIMPQHF
D: TRBD1; V: TRBV5-6; J: TRBJ1-1; size: -; DNA: TGTGCCAGCAGCCGCCCGACAGGGGTAACTTTCTTT; CDR3: CASSRPTGVTFF
D: -; V: TRBV7-9; J: TRBJ1-4; size: -; DNA: TGTGCCAGCAGCTTCTGGCCAAAAAATGAAAAACTGTTTTTT; CDR3: CASSFWPKNEKLFF
D: -; V: TRBV11-3; J: TRBJ2-7; size: -; DNA: TGTGCCAGCAGCGCGTATTTGTTCAGGGGCCGAGCCTACGAGCAGTACTTC; CDR3: CASSAYLFRGRAYEQYF